The 21 T cell receptor beta chains below all came from one sample that was sequenced in a study of a mutant IDH1 vaccine in newly diagnosed glioma. Profiling relied on immunoSEQ multiplex PCR, and the TCRdb table lists in-frame clones only, not all of them. Here the sample spans roughly 70,000 clones, 70% to 90% being singletons. Time point in this sample: baseline, week 1 (first vaccination visit). Sample treatment: pre-vaccination baseline after standard-of-care therapy. Here the sequenced sample was PBMCs, taken from a glioma patient treated with radiotherapy, temozolomide or both. The receptors were gathered from a man aged 25 to 45 with glioma.

The rearrangement joins TRBV19 to TRBJ1-6; the D is unclear. Germline CDR1 LNHDA, CDR2 SQIVND (reference sequence). This CDR3 comprises 15 residues. Trimming cost V 5 bases and J 5 bases, with 13 bases left between them. The chain's CDR3 is CASSSAGLNNSPLHF. The CDR3 DNA is TGTGCCAGTAGTTCAGCGGGCCTCAATAATTCACCCCTCCACTTT.

This chain uses TRBV5-1 with TRBJ1-5; a weak D match, TRBD1 (6 bases). Trimming removed 0 bases from V and 6 bases from J, with 13 bases in between. This CDR3 is built from 15 residues. Germline-derived CDR1 and CDR2 are SGHRS and YFSETQ. CDR3 DNA sequence: TGCGCCAGCAGCTTGGGGGACGGGGGCGTTCAGCCCCAGCATTTT. It yields the protein CASSLGDGGVQPQHF.

The J gene is TRBJ1-1, the V gene TRBV6-5, with a tentative D call TRBD1 (5 bases). The CDR3 is made up of 12 amino acids. The germline V gene has CDR1 MNHEY and CDR2 SVGAGI. Trimming pared 5 bases from V and 3 bases from J, leaving 7 bases between. CDR3 coding DNA: TGTGCCAGCAGTCAGGGCGACACTGAAGCTTTCTTT. This codes for CASSQGDTEAFF.

V usage is TRBV19 and J usage is TRBJ1-5; the D is unclear. Germline assignment: CDR1 LNHDA and CDR2 SQIVND (reference sequence). This CDR3 has 15 amino acids. Trimming shortened V by 1 base and J by 0 bases, and 7 bases separated the two germline ends. The CDR3 protein is CASSIGQNSNQPQHF. The CDR3 coding sequence is TGTGCCAGTAGTATAGGGCAGAATAGCAATCAGCCCCAGCATTTT.

This clone was recorded once. The J gene is TRBJ2-1, the V gene TRBV27; D is undetermined. V lost 2 bases and J 1 base, leaving 6 bases between the germline ends. CDR1 and CDR2 (germline): MNHEY, SMNVEV (reference sequence). CDR3 length: 14 amino acids. CDR3 in amino acids: CASSLAGSYNEQFF. The CDR3 DNA sequence: TGTGCCAGCAGTTTAGCAGGTTCCTACAATGAGCAGTTCTTC.

The rearrangement joins TRBV14 to TRBJ2-5; 8 bases line up with TRBD1. In germline, CDR1 is SGHDN, CDR2 FVKESK. The length of the CDR3 is 13 residues. Trimming took 5 bases from V and 4 from J; bases not matched to a gene: 3. CDR3 sequence: CASSIQGGETQYF. In DNA form, the CDR3 reads TGTGCCAGCAGCATACAGGGGGGAGAGACCCAGTACTTC. The full variable domain, completed using reference TRBV14 and TRBJ2-5, is EAGVTQFPSHSVIEKGQTVTLRCDPISGHDNLYWYRRVMGKEIKFLLHFVKESKQDESGMPNNRFLAERTGGTYSTLKVQPAELEDSGVYFCASSIQGGETQYFGPGTRLLVL.

The gene calls are TRBV4-1 and TRBJ1-1; no definite D call. CDR3 length: 21 residues. Germline CDR1 is MGHRA and CDR2 is YSYEKL. The ends were cut back, 3 bases at V and 3 bases at J, with 32 bases in the middle. In DNA form, the CDR3 reads TGCGCCAGCAGCCATATAATGGATCGCCAGTTACGGCGAAGGGCGGACACTGAAGCTTTCTTT. This translates into CASSHIMDRQLRRRADTEAFF.

The genes are TRBV7-8 and TRBJ2-2, with D maybe TRBD2 (6 bases). This CDR3 spans 15 amino acids. In germline, CDR1 is SGHVS, CDR2 FQNEAQ. V gave up 5 bases and J gave up 4 bases, with 14 bases separating them. The CDR3 region is CASSPWGESTGELFF. The CDR3 nucleotides are TGTGCCAGCAGCCCGTGGGGGGAGAGCACCGGGGAGCTGTTTTTT. The full variable domain, in which reference TRBV7-8 and TRBJ2-2 provide the parts outside the CDR3, is GAGVSQSPRYKVAKRGQDVALRCDPISGHVSLFWYQQALGQGPEFLTYFQNEAQLDKSGLPSDRFFAERPEGSVSTLKIQRTQQEDSAVYLCASSPWGESTGELFFGEGSRLTVL.

The chain has TRBV28 and TRBJ2-7, with 8 bases aligning to TRBD1. This CDR3 spans 15 amino acids. The germline V gene has CDR1 MDHEN and CDR2 SYDVKM. Trimming cost V 5 bases and J 0 bases; bases outside gene matches: 6. The CDR3 DNA sequence: TGTGCCAGCAGTCGGGACAGGCGCAGCTCCTACGAGCAGTACTTC. This encodes CASSRDRRSSYEQYF.

The count of this clone is one. The CDR3: CASSLNRGAYEQYF. The DNA of the CDR3 is TGCGCCAGCAGCTTGAACAGGGGTGCCTACGAGCAGTACTTC. The rearrangement uses TRBV5-1 and TRBJ2-7; 7 bases are shared with TRBD1. Unmatched junction bases numbered 3, after V lost 1 base and J lost 2 bases. Looked up from germline, CDR1 is SGHRS and CDR2 is YFSETQ. CDR3 length: 14 residues.

A few counts support this clone. The V gene is TRBV7-9, the J gene TRBJ1-1, with D possibly matching TRBD1 (5 bases). V was cut by 2 bases and J by 0 bases, with 16 bases left in between. This CDR3 region has 17 residues. Germline CDR1 SEHNR, CDR2 FQNEAQ (reference sequence). The CDR3 DNA reads TGTGCCAGCAGCTTAAGTACCTCGGCAGGGATGAACACTGAAGCTTTCTTT. This gives the protein CASSLSTSAGMNTEAFF. The full variable domain, in which reference TRBV7-9 and TRBJ1-1 provide the parts outside the CDR3, is DTGVSQNPRHKITKRGQNVTFRCDPISEHNRLYWYRQTLGQGPEFLTYFQNEAQLEKSRLLSDRFSAERPKGSFSTLEIQRTEQGDSAMYLCASSLSTSAGMNTEAFFGQGTRLTVV.

The CDR3 nucleotides read TGCAGTGCTAGACTTGGCACTGAAGCTTTCTTT. Protein product: CSARLGTEAFF. This sequence joins TRBV20-1 and TRBJ1-1; D gene uncertain. V was pared by 2 bases and J by 4 bases, with 5 bases between. Germline V gives CDR1 DFQATT, CDR2 SNEGSKA (reference sequence). There are 11 residues in the CDR3.

The CDR3 DNA follows: TGCGCCAGCAGTGAGACTAGGGGAGACATGAACACTGAAGCTTTCTTT. It yields the protein CASSETRGDMNTEAFF. V is TRBV10-1 and J is TRBJ1-1; a weak D match, TRBD1 (5 bases). CDR1 and CDR2 (germline): WNHNN, SYGVQD (reference sequence). V was pared by 2 bases and J by 0 bases, with 13 bases between. This CDR3 spans 16 amino acids.

The CDR3 spells CASKRQGAGIDTQYF. CDR3 nucleotides: TGTGCCAGCAAGAGGCAGGGGGCCGGTATAGATACGCAGTATTTT. The chain uses TRBV27 and TRBJ2-3; 8 nucleotides line up with TRBD1. Trimming took 7 bases from V and 5 from J; bases not matched to a gene: 11. The germline V gene encodes CDR1 MNHEY and CDR2 SMNVEV (reference sequence). The CDR3 is 15 residues long.

The rearrangement uses TRBV19 and TRBJ1-5; unclear D gene. Germline CDR1 reads LNHDA; CDR2 reads SQIVND (reference sequence). The CDR3 extends over 16 amino acids. Trimming took 1 base from V and 5 from J, leaving 15 bases between them. The CDR3 DNA follows: TGTGCCAGTAGTATAGCGTTAAGCCAGGCGCATCAGCCCCAGCATTTT. This gives the protein CASSIALSQAHQPQHF.

The chain is built from TRBV30 and TRBJ2-3; possible D gene TRBD1, 5 bases. CDR1 GTSNPN and CDR2 SVGIG come from the germline V gene (reference sequence). CDR3 length: 15 amino acids. V dropped 2 bases and J dropped 0 bases, with 12 bases sitting between them. The chain's CDR3 is CAWSLQGLSTDTQYF. The CDR3 coding sequence is TGTGCCTGGAGTCTCCAGGGATTGAGCACAGATACGCAGTATTTT. The full variable domain, with the rest looked up from reference TRBV30 and TRBJ2-3, is SQTIHQWPATLVQPVGSPLSLECTVEGTSNPNLYWYRQAAGRGLQLLFYSVGIGQISSEVPQNLSASRPQDRQFILSSKKLLLSDSGFYLCAWSLQGLSTDTQYFGPGTRLTVL.

This clone came up a few times. The chain couples TRBV18 to TRBJ1-1, with D unclear. Trimming stripped 6 bases from V and 1 base from J, with 9 bases between. Germline V gene sequence: CDR1 KGHSH, CDR2 LQKENI. This CDR3 has 13 residues. The CDR3 coding sequence is TGTGCCAGCTCCCTCGACTGGAACACTGAAGCTTTCTTT. Translating gives CASSLDWNTEAFF.

This clone was counted only a few times. The chain uses TRBV6-5 and TRBJ1-1; D might be TRBD1 (6 bases). The CDR3 is 15 residues long. Germline V gene sequence: CDR1 MNHEY, CDR2 SVGAGI. Trimming removed 7 bases at V and 0 bases at J, with 15 bases between. CDR3 region: CASIEWGAMNTEAFF. CDR3 sequence (DNA): TGTGCCAGCATTGAGTGGGGGGCGATGAACACTGAAGCTTTCTTT.

The V call is TRBV6-4, the J call TRBJ1-6; weak D call: TRBD1 (6 bases). Trimming pared 10 bases from V and 0 bases from J, leaving 22 bases between. Germline CDR1 reads MRHNA; CDR2 reads SNTAGT. CDR3 length: 18 residues. The CDR3 reads CAILTTGAESSYNSPLHF. The CDR3 DNA sequence: TGTGCCATCTTAACGACAGGAGCCGAATCCTCCTATAATTCACCCCTCCACTTT.

The V gene is TRBV7-9, the J gene TRBJ2-1; possible D gene TRBD1, 5 bases. The length of the CDR3 is 16 residues. Germline CDR1 is SEHNR and CDR2 is FQNEAQ (reference sequence). Trimming removed 2 bases at V and 5 bases at J, with 16 bases between. CDR3 DNA: TGTGCCAGCAGCTTATGGGGCACCGGGTTAGACAATGAGCAGTTCTTC. It codes for CASSLWGTGLDNEQFF.

The CDR3: CASSLNRDRIYEQYF. The CDR3 bases are TGCGCCAGCAGCTTGAACCGGGACAGGATCTACGAGCAGTACTTC. The V gene is TRBV5-1, the J gene TRBJ2-7; 8 bases fit TRBD1. V was pared by 1 base and J by 3 bases, with 6 bases of the junction left unmatched. Germline V lookup: CDR1 SGHRS, CDR2 YFSETQ. The CDR3 extends over 15 amino acids.